This entry describes one T cell receptor (beta chain). Its antigen is currently unknown. Trimming pared 6 bases from V and 0 bases from J, leaving 9 bases between. The V gene's germline CDR1 is ENHRY and CDR2 SYGVKD. There are 14 residues in the CDR3. This record belongs to a study of post-analysis software for immune sequencing data. Presence of unique molecular identifiers characterized the TCR beta cDNA libraries. With about 0.95 to 11 million T cells as the source, 540,000 or so cDNA molecules resulted. TCRdb reprocessed the PCR reads with MiXCR, giving one entry per CDR3 protein. The sample includes about 540,000 distinct CDR3 sequences, around a third of them seen just once. Study results and limitations: In multiple sclerosis, normalized Chao1 diversity was significantly below that of controls. Samples prepared in the same batch strongly co-clustered by F measure. Relative to controls, patients had a few TRBV segments at higher frequency, with TRBV5-6, TRBV5-1 and TRBV20-1 among these.

This TCR was recovered from a girl aged 2-17 years with multiple sclerosis. The sample taken for sequencing was blood. This sequence joins TRBV10-3 and TRBJ2-4, with no clear D. This CDR3 is CAISPTEAKNIQYF. The CDR3, as DNA: TGTGCCATCAGCCCGACCGAAGCCAAAAACATTCAGTACTTC.